The source of this T cell receptor (beta chain) is a study of blood T cell repertoires in COVID-19 (dated by TCRdb to between 2020 and 2021). Regarding the complete study: Samples covering the acute and convalescent phases of COVID-19 were provided by collaborators in the United States, Italy and Spain. The prospective study material was composed of cDNA or gDNA derived from T cells, B-cell-depleted T cells, or PBMCs. The dataset comprised deeply sampled blood TCRbeta repertoires from subjects exposed to, actively infected with, or recovered from COVID-19. The repertoires were made available in a free public database intended to serve as a resource for research on the immune response to SARS-CoV-2. The samples were drawn from two sources: the first 160 participants of the ongoing ImmuneRACE study, and over 950 subjects contributed by 6 global collaborators. A de-identified subject ID, COVID-19 status, age in years and sex were almost always included in the sample metadata. HLA class I and class II types, where available, came from metadata supplied by the sample provider rather than from assay-based typing. Study-level results and caveats: The quantity of clinical and demographic metadata differed by source and by participant and was supplied without curation.

About this clone: No cognate antigen has been identified for it. It has no much larger one-base neighbor in the sample; base qualities were not kept.

The collaborating institutions used their own protocols to collect whole blood in K2EDTA tubes. Collaborator samples were shipped for TCRbeta analysis as frozen whole blood, isolated PBMCs, or DNA extracted from either sample type. The immunoSEQ Assay, a bias-controlled multiplex PCR, was used to amplify TCRbeta CDR3 regions from genomic DNA. The original methods were these. The number of nucleated cells in each sample was estimated from the amplification of reference gene primers within the assay. Sequence reads were collapsed and filtered to measure the absolute abundance of every unique TCRbeta CDR3 rearrangement. For each sample, productive Simpson clonality was calculated by taking the square root of Simpson's diversity index across productive rearrangements. TCRdb's version of the immuneACCESS table is confined to in-frame rearrangements and falls short of the full clone set. An unresolved V gene accounts for under half of the shortfall where checked; the remainder is of unknown origin. That table gives V, J and clone size, and the DNA gave D and trimming. The sample table shows tens of thousands of clones, and approximately 78% are seen once. The ten largest account for approximately 25% of the sample.

The CDR3 runs 14 amino acids, cysteine and phenylalanine included. Kept here is only the CDR3 DNA, which spans 42 bases and is read in frame from base 1. For CDR1 and CDR2, the germline V gene lists KGHSH and LQKENI. At the junction V is shortened by 6 bases and J by 3 bases, with 15 bases in between. The chain employs TRBV18 and TRBJ2-7, with the D gene uncertain. Sequenced material: peripheral blood. This clonotype was sampled from a human donor in a cohort sampled during active COVID-19. CDR3 sequence: CASSGSNRGYEQYF. The DNA reads TGTGCCAGCTCCGGGTCTAATCGTGGCTACGAGCAGTACTTC.